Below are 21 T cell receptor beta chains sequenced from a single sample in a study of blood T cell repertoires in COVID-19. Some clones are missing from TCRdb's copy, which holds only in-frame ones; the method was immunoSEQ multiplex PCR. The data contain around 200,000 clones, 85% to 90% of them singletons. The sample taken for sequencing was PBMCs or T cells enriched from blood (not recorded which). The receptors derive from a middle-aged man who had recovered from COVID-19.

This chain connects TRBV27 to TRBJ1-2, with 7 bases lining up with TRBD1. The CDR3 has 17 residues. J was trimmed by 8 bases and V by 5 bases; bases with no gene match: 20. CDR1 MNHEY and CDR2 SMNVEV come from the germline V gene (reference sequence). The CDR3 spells CASSKVGQESPMSGYTF. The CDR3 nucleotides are TGTGCCAGCAGTAAGGTAGGACAGGAGTCTCCTATGAGCGGCTACACCTTC.

As DNA, the CDR3 is TGCGCCAGCAGCCAGGGTCTAGCGGGGTACAATGAGCAGTTCTTC. It yields the protein CASSQGLAGYNEQFF. The chain joins TRBV4-1 to TRBJ2-1; the match to TRBD2 covers 9 bases. The V gene end was trimmed by 3 bases and the J gene end by 4 bases; junction bases not matched to a gene: 4. CDR3 length equals 15 residues. Germline CDR1 is MGHRA and CDR2 is YSYEKL.

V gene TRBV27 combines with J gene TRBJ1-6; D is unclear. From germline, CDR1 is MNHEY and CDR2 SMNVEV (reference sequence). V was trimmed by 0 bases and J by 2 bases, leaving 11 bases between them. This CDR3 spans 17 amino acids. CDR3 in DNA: TGTGCCAGCAGTTTATCGGGCAGGCTGGCCTATAATTCACCCCTCCACTTT. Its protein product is CASSLSGRLAYNSPLHF.

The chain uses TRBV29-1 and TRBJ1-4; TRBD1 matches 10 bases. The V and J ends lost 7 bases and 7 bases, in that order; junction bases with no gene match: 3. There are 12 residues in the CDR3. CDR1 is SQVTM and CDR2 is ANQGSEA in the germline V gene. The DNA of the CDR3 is TGCAGCGGCCGGACAGGGGGTGAAAAACTGTTTTTT. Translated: CSGRTGGEKLFF. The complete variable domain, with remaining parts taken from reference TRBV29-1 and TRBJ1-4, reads SAVISQKPSRDICQRGTSLTIQCQVDSQVTMMFWYRQQPGQSLTLIATANQGSEATYESGFVIDKFPISRPNLTFSTLTVSNMSPEDSSIYLCSGRTGGEKLFFGSGTQLSVL.

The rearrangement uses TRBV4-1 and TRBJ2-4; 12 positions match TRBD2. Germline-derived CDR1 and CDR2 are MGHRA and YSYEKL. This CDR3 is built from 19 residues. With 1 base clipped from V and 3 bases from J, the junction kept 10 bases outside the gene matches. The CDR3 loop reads CASSQGGASGRVGKNIQYF. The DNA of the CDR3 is TGCGCCAGCAGCCAAGGGGGGGCTAGCGGGAGGGTAGGCAAAAACATTCAGTACTTC.

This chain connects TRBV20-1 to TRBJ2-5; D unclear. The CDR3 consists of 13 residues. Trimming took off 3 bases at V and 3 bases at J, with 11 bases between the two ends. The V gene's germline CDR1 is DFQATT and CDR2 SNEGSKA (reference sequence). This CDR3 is CSASRSAEETQYF. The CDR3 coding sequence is TGCAGTGCTAGTAGGTCGGCGGAAGAGACCCAGTACTTC.

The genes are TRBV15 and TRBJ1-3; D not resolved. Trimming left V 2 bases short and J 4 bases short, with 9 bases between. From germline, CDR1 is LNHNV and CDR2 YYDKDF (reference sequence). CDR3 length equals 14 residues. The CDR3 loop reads CATSRNGGGNTIYF. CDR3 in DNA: TGTGCCACCAGCAGAAACGGAGGGGGAAACACCATATATTTT.

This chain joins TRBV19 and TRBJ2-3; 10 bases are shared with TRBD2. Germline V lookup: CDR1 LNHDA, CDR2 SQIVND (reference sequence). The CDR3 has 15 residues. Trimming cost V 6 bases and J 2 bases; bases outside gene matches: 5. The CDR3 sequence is CASRLAGGTTDTQYF. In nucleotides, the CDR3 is TGTGCCAGTAGATTAGCGGGAGGAACCACAGATACGCAGTATTTT.

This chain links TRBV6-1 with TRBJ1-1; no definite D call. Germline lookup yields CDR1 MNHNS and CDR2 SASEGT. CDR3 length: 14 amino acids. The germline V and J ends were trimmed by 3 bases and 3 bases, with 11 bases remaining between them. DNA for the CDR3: TGTGCCAGCAGTGATGACGCCGGGGACACTGAAGCTTTCTTT. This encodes CASSDDAGDTEAFF.

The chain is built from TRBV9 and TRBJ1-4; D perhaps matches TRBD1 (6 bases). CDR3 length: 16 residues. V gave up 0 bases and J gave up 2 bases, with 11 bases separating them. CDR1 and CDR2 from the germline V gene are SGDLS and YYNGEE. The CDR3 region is CASSVGQGSTNEKLFF. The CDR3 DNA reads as TGTGCCAGCAGCGTAGGGCAGGGGTCCACTAATGAAAAACTGTTTTTT.

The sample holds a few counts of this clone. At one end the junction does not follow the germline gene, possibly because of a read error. The CDR3 spells CASSEDRGAEAFF. In DNA form, the CDR3 reads TGTGCTAGCAGCGAAGACAGGGGAGCTGAAGCTTTCTTT. This chain connects TRBV7-7 to TRBJ1-1; 8 nucleotides line up with TRBD1. Germline CDR1 is SSHAT and CDR2 is FNYEAQ (reference sequence). This CDR3 region has 13 residues.

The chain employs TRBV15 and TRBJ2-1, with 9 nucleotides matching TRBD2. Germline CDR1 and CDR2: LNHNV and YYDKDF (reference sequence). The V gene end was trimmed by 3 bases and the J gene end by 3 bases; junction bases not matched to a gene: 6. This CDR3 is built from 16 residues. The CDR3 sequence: CATSSFPTSGYNEQFF. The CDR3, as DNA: TGTGCCACCAGCAGCTTCCCGACTAGCGGCTACAATGAGCAGTTCTTC.

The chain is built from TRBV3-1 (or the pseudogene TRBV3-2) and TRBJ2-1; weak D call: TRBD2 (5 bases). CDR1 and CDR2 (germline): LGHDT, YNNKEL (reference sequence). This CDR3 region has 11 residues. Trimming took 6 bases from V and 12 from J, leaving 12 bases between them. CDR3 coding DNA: TGTGCCAGCAGTCAGATGGACTTGCAGTTCTTC. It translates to CASSQMDLQFF.

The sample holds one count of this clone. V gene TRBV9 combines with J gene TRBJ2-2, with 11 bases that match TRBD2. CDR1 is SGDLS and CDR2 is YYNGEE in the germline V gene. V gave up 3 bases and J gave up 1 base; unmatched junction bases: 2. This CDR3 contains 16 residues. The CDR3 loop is CASSGGTSGNTGELFF. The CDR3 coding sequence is TGTGCCAGCAGCGGCGGGACTAGCGGGAACACCGGGGAGCTGTTTTTT.

The CDR3 sequence is CASSPLAGKAYNEQFF. CDR3 coding DNA: TGTGCCAGCAGCCCCTTAGCGGGAAAGGCCTACAATGAGCAGTTCTTC. The rearrangement uses TRBV7-3 and TRBJ2-1; the match to TRBD2 covers 8 bases. The germline CDR1 and CDR2 sequences are SGHTA and FQGTGA. The V and J ends lost 5 bases and 2 bases, in that order; junction bases with no gene match: 8. This CDR3 contains 16 residues.

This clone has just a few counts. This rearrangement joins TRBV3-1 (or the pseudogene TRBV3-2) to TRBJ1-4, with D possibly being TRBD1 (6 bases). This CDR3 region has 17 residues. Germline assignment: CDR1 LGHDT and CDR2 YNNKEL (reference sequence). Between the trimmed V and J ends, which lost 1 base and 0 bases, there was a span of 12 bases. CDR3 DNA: TGTGCCAGCAGCCAAGTCGGACAGCTCTCAACTAATGAAAAACTGTTTTTT. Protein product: CASSQVGQLSTNEKLFF.

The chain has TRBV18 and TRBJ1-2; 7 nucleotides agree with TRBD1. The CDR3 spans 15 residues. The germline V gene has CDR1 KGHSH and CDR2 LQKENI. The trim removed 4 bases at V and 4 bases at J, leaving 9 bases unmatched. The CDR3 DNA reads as TGTGCCAGCTCACAAAACGGGGACAGTGCCTATGGCTACACCTTC. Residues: CASSQNGDSAYGYTF.

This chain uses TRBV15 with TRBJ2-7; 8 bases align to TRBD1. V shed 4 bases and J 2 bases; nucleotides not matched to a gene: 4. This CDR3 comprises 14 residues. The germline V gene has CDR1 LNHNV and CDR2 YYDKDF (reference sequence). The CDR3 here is CATSIGQGPYEQYF. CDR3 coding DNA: TGTGCCACCAGCATCGGACAGGGCCCCTACGAGCAGTACTTC.

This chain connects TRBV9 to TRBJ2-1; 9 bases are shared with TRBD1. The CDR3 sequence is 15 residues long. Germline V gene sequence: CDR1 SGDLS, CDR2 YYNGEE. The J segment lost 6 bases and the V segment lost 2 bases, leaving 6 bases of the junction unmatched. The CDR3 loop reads CASSVGDREFNEQFF. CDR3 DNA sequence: TGTGCCAGCAGCGTCGGGGACAGGGAATTCAATGAGCAGTTCTTC.

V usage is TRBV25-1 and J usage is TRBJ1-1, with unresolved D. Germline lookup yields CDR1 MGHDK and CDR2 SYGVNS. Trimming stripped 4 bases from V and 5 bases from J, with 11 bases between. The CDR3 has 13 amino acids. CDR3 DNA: TGTGCCAGCAGTGTCGGGGTTCGAACTGAAGCTTTCTTT. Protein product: CASSVGVRTEAFF.

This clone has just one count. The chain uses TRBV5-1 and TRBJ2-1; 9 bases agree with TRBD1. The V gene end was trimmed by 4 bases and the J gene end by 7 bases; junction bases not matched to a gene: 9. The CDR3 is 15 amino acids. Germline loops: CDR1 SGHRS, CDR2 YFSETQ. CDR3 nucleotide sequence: TGCGCCAGCAGCGCAGCGGGACAGGGCCGAAATGAGCAGTTCTTC. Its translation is CASSAAGQGRNEQFF. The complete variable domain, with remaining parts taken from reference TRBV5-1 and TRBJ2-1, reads KAGVTQTPRYLIKTRGQQVTLSCSPISGHRSVSWYQQTPGQGLQFLFEYFSETQRNKGNFPGRFSGRQFSNSRSEMNVSTLELGDSALYLCASSAAGQGRNEQFFGPGTRLTVL.